One and the same sample provided the 9 T cell receptor beta chains below, sequenced in a study of T-cell reconstitution after alpha-beta-depleted transplantation in children. Unique molecular identifiers tagged the TCRbeta library. TCRdb called the PCR reads again in MiXCR, with one record for every CDR3 protein. This table has about 480,000 distinct CDR3 sequences, around 13% appearing once. The sample here was PBMCs from the stem cell graft donor, taken from the stem cell graft. The receptors shown here come from a human donor who donated a stem cell graft to a child with combined immunodeficiency.

This clonotype came up a few times. This chain links TRBV20-1 with TRBJ2-7, with 10 bases fitting TRBD2. The germline CDR1 and CDR2 sequences are DFQATT and SNEGSKA (reference sequence). The CDR3 sequence is 13 residues long. V lost 5 bases and J lost 4; bases outside the gene matches: 5. CDR3 loop: CSARTSGKYEQYF. The CDR3 DNA reads TGCAGTGCTCGGACTAGCGGAAAATACGAGCAGTACTTC.

The gene calls are TRBV30 and TRBJ2-3; D gene uncertain. The V end lost 5 bases, the J end lost 4 bases, and 10 bases lay between the germline ends. This CDR3 is 12 amino acids long. The germline CDR1 and CDR2 sequences are GTSNPN and SVGIG (reference sequence). Here the CDR3 reads CAWGPSADTQYF. The CDR3 DNA follows: TGTGCCTGGGGACCCTCTGCAGATACGCAGTATTTT.

This clonotype has a count of ten or more. This chain connects TRBV24-1 to TRBJ2-5; 9 bases agree with TRBD2. The CDR3 sequence is 13 residues long. V was pared by 4 bases and J by 5 bases, with 1 base of the junction left unmatched. Germline V gene lookup returns CDR1 KGHDR and CDR2 SFDVKD. The CDR3 protein is CATSEGLAETQYF. The CDR3 coding sequence is TGTGCCACCAGTGAAGGACTAGCGGAGACCCAGTACTTC.

This clonotype was observed a handful of times. The gene calls are TRBV4-3 and TRBJ2-7; D is uncertain. The CDR3 covers 13 residues. Germline V gene lookup returns CDR1 LGHNA and CDR2 YSLEER. V was shortened by 0 bases and J by 6 bases, with 9 bases between the two germline ends. CDR3 DNA: TGCGCCAGCAGCCAAGAGAGTACGTCCGAGCAGTACTTC. Translating gives CASSQESTSEQYF.

J is TRBJ2-2 and V is TRBV6-1, with TRBD1 as a possible D gene (5 bases). The CDR3 runs 15 residues. Germline lookup yields CDR1 MNHNS and CDR2 SASEGT. V dropped 2 bases and J dropped 5 bases, with 12 bases sitting between them. The CDR3 loop reads CASSEFRGATGELFF. In DNA, the CDR3 is TGTGCCAGCAGTGAATTTAGGGGTGCGACCGGGGAGCTGTTTTTT.

This clonotype was seen a handful of times. The chain employs TRBV6-2 or TRBV6-3 and TRBJ1-5, with D possibly being TRBD1 (6 bases). Trimming left V 2 bases short and J 2 bases short, with 10 bases between. CDR3 length equals 15 residues. Germline CDR1 MNHEY, CDR2 SVGEGT. CDR3 DNA sequence: TGTGCCAGCAGTTACCCAGGGGTCGGCAATCAGCCCCAGCATTTT. Translation gives CASSYPGVGNQPQHF.

The rearrangement uses TRBV27 and TRBJ2-3, with TRBD1 identical over 10 bases. This CDR3 region has 18 residues. The J segment lost 4 bases and the V segment lost 0 bases, leaving 10 bases of the junction unmatched. Per the germline V gene, CDR1 is MNHEY and CDR2 is SMNVEV (reference sequence). The CDR3 reads CASSLSPPGDRGPDTQYF. DNA for the CDR3: TGTGCCAGCAGTTTATCCCCTCCTGGGGACAGGGGCCCAGATACGCAGTATTTT.

This clonotype turned up a few times. CDR3 loop: CSAVLLAGAGNEQFF. The DNA for the CDR3 is TGCAGTGCTGTCCTACTAGCGGGAGCTGGCAATGAGCAGTTCTTC. V and J are TRBV20-1 and TRBJ2-1, with 11 bases that match TRBD2. Germline V gene lookup returns CDR1 DFQATT and CDR2 SNEGSKA (reference sequence). CDR3 length: 15 residues. V lost 5 bases and J lost 6; bases outside the gene matches: 9.

The table lists this clonotype with a few counts. The chain carries TRBV12-3 or TRBV12-4 and TRBJ2-1; possible D gene TRBD1, 5 bases. This CDR3 has 16 amino acids. V dropped 2 bases and J dropped 0 bases, with 11 bases sitting between them. CDR3 bases: TGTGCCAGCAGTTTATTTATGGGGCGCTCCTACAATGAGCAGTTCTTC. Its translation is CASSLFMGRSYNEQFF.